The clone carrying this TCR beta chain was counted a few times. The target antigen is unknown. A single record per CDR3 protein comes from TCRdb applying MiXCR to the 5' RACE reads. The profile shows over 70,000 distinct CDR3 sequences, approximately 15% of them singletons. This sample was included in a study of T-cell memory formation after mild COVID-19. Study-level results: A subset of responding clones appeared in pre-infection memory, suggesting cross-reactive memory joined. CD4+ contracting clones lay mainly in CM and EM, CD8+ ones in EMRA.

This CDR3 region has 14 residues. V was cut by 2 bases and J by 4 bases, with 11 bases left in between. This sequence originates from a man between 18 and 29 years old who had mild COVID-19 (a few samples of this study predate the infection). Cell type and time point are not known. Sequencing was carried out using PBMCs or a T cell subset sorted from them (not recorded which). This chain uses TRBV12-3 or TRBV12-4 with TRBJ1-2; D gene ambiguous. The chain's CDR3 is CASSLSGSLYGYTF. The CDR3 DNA sequence: TGTGCCAGCAGTTTATCAGGTTCTCTCTATGGCTACACCTTC.